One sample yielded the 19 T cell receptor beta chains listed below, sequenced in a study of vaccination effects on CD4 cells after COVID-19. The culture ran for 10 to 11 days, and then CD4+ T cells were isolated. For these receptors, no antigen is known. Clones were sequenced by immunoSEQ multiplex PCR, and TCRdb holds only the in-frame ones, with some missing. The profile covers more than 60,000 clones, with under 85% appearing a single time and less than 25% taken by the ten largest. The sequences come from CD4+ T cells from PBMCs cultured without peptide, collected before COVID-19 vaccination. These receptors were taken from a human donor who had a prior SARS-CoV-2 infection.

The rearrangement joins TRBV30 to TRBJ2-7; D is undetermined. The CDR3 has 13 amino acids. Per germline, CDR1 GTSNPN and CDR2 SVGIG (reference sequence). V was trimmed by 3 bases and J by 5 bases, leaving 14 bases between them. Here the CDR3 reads CAWRWQNLDEQYF. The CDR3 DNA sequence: TGTGCCTGGAGATGGCAGAACCTCGACGAGCAGTACTTC. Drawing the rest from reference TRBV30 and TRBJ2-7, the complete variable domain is SQTIHQWPATLVQPVGSPLSLECTVEGTSNPNLYWYRQAAGRGLQLLFYSVGIGQISSEVPQNLSASRPQDRQFILSSKKLLLSDSGFYLCAWRWQNLDEQYFGPGTRLTVT.

CDR3 loop: CATHQAGTNTGELFF. In DNA, the CDR3 is TGTGCCACCCATCAAGCGGGCACGAACACCGGGGAGCTGTTTTTT. The rearrangement uses TRBV28 and TRBJ2-2, with D possibly being TRBD2 (6 bases). Germline V gives CDR1 MDHEN, CDR2 SYDVKM. The CDR3 totals 15 residues. Between the trimmed V and J ends, which lost 10 bases and 0 bases, there was a span of 15 bases.

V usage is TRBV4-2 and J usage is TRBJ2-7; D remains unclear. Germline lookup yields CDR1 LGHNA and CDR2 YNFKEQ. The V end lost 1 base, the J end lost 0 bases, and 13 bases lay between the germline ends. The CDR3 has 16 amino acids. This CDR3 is CASSQGVRAYSYEQYF. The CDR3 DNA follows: TGTGCCAGCAGCCAAGGGGTTCGGGCCTACTCCTACGAGCAGTACTTC.

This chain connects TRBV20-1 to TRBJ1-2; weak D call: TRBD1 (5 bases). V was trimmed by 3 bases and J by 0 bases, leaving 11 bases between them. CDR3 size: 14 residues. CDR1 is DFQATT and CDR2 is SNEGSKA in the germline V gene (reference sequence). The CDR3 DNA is TGCAGTGCTAGTCGGGCAGGGTCTAACTATGGCTACACCTTC. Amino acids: CSASRAGSNYGYTF.

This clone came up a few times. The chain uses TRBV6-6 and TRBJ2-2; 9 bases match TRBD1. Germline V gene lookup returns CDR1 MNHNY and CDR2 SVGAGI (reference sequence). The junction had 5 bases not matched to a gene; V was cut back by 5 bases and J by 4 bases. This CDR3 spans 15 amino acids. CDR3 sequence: CASSRTGDITGELFF. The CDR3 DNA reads TGTGCCAGCAGTAGGACAGGGGATATCACCGGGGAGCTGTTTTTT.

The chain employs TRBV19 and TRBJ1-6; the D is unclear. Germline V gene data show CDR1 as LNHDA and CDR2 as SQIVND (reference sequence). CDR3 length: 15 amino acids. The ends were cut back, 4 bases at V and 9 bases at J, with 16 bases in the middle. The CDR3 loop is CASSNDPRAGSPLHF. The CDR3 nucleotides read TGTGCCAGTAGTAATGACCCTAGGGCGGGTTCACCCCTCCACTTT.

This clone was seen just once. CDR3 sequence: CASSLGEGLLVGTDTQYF. CDR3 coding DNA: TGTGCCAGCAGTCTGGGGGAGGGCCTTCTGGTGGGCACAGATACGCAGTATTTT. The chain couples TRBV28 to TRBJ2-3; 7 bases are shared with TRBD2. With V trimmed by 5 bases and J by 1 base, 15 bases remained unmatched. This CDR3 contains 18 residues. Per the germline V gene, CDR1 is MDHEN and CDR2 is SYDVKM.

The CDR3: CASSFGQQETQYF. In nucleotides, the CDR3 is TGCGCCAGCAGCTTCGGACAGCAAGAGACCCAGTACTTC. This sequence joins TRBV5-1 and TRBJ2-5; a possible D gene is TRBD1 (6 bases). CDR3 length equals 13 residues. Germline V gene lookup returns CDR1 SGHRS and CDR2 YFSETQ. V gave up 2 bases and J gave up 2 bases, with 7 bases separating them.

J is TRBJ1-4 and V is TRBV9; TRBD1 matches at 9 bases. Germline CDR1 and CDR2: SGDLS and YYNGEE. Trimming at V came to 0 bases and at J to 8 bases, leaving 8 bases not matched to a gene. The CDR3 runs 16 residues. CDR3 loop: CASSVVLDRGREKLFF. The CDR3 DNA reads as TGTGCCAGCAGCGTAGTCCTGGACAGGGGAAGGGAAAAACTGTTTTTT.

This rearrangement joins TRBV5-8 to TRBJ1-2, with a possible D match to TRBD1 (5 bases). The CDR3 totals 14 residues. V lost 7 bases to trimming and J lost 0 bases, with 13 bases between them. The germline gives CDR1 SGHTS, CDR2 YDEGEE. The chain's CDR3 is CASCRQYTNYGYTF. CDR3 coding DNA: TGTGCCAGCTGCAGACAGTATACTAACTATGGCTACACCTTC.

The CDR3 is CASSLSLQETQYF. CDR3 DNA sequence: TGTGCCAGCAGCTTATCTCTTCAAGAGACCCAGTACTTC. This chain joins TRBV11-1 and TRBJ2-5; D remains ambiguous. The CDR3 spans 13 residues. Germline CDR1 reads SGHAT; CDR2 reads FQDESV (reference sequence). With 2 bases removed from V and 2 bases from J, the gap between germline ends came to 6 bases.

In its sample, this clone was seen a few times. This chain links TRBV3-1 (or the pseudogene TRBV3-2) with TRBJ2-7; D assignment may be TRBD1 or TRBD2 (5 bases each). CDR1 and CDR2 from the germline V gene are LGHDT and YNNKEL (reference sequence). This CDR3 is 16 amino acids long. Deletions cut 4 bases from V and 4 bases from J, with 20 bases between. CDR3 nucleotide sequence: TGTGCCAGCAGCCGCCTACCCGGGGCCTCGGGGTACGAGCAGTACTTC. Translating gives CASSRLPGASGYEQYF.

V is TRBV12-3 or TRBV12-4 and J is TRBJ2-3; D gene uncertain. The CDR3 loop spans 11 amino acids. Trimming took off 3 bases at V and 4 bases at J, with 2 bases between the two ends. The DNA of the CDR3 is TGTGCCAGCAGTTTTTCAGATACGCAGTATTTT. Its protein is CASSFSDTQYF.

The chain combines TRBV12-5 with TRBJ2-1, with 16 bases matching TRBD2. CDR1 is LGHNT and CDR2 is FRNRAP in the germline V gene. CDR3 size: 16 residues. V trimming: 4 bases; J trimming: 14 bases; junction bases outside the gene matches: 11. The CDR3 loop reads CASGSPSGLAGGWEFF. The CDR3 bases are TGTGCTAGTGGTTCCCCCTCGGGACTAGCGGGGGGGTGGGAGTTCTTC.

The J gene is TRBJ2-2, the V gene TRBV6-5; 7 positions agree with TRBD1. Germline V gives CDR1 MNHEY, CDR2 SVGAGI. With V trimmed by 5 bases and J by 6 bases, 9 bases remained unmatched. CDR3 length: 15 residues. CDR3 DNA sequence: TGTGCCAGCAGTACCAAGACAGGGATCCCCGGGGAGCTGTTTTTT. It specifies CASSTKTGIPGELFF.

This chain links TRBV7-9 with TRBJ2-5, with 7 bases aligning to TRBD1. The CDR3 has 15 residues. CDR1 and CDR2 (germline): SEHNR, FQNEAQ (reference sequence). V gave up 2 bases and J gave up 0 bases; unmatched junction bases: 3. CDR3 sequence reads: CASSLRTGYQETQYF. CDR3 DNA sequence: TGTGCCAGCAGCTTAAGGACAGGATACCAAGAGACCCAGTACTTC.

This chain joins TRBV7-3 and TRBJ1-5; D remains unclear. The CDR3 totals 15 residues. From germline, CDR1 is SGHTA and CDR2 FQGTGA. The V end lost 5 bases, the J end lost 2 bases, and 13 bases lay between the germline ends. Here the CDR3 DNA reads TGTGCCAGCAGCCCTTTTTTCAAAGGCAATCAGCCCCAGCATTTT. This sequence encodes CASSPFFKGNQPQHF.

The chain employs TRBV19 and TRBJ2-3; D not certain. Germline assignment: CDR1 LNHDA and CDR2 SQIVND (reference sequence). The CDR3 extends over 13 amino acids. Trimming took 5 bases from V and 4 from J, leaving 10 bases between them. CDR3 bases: TGTGCCAGTAGTCCGACTCGGGCAGATACGCAGTATTTT. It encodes CASSPTRADTQYF.

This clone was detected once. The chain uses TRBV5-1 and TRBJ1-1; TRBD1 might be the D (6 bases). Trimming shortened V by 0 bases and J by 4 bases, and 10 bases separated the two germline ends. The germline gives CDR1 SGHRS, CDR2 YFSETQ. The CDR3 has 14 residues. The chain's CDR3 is CASSLGPRGTEAFF. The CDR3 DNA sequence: TGCGCCAGCAGCTTGGGGCCCAGGGGCACTGAAGCTTTCTTT.